This TCR beta chain was observed in a study of shared clonotypes between healthy human individuals. Study-level findings and limits: Although depth was large, rarefaction showed that sequencing of the sorted subsets was incomplete.

The study drew its donors from healthy HIV-negative adults without recent acute infections or vaccinations. CD4+ cells yielded CD45RA+ naive and CD45RA-negative memory subsets. The CDR3 covers 15 residues. Germline CDR1 reads LNHDA; CDR2 reads SQIVND (reference sequence). V was pared by 4 bases and J by 2 bases, with 8 bases of the junction left unmatched. Produced via immunoSEQ multiplex PCR; TCRdb's table is partial and in-frame only. The data hold about 1 million clones, with approximately 70% observed a single time. This clone was seen only once. Its specificity is not known. The chain is built from TRBV19 and TRBJ2-7; 7 nucleotides line up with TRBD2. Sequencing was performed on memory CD4+ T cells sorted from blood. Subset indicated: CD45RA-negative fraction. This receptor was obtained from a man between 18 and 35 years old in good health. The CDR3 region has the DNA TGTGCCAGTAGTACGCAGGGCGGGACTACCTACGAGCAGTACTTC. The encoded protein is CASSTQGGTTYEQYF.